The source of this T cell receptor (beta chain) is a study of regulatory and conventional T cells in RAG deficiency (TCRdb year 2017). Regarding the complete study: To compare the diversity and composition of the repertoires of Treg, conventional CD4+ and CD8+ T cells between RAG-deficient patients and healthy controls, the study applied high-throughput TCR beta sequencing. General study outcomes and caveats: All patient T-cell subsets had shorter CDR3 lengths; Omenn syndrome patients showed >75% Treg-Tconv repertoire overlap at nucleotide and amino acid level. Compared with control T-cell subpopulations, the RAG-deficient patients had markedly lower Shannon entropy and higher Simpson indices. For some subjects, some T-cell subset analyses were not performed. Sorted CD25-high CD127-low cells from Omenn syndrome patients may represent peripherally activated cells rather than bona fide Treg cells. Unique TCR beta sequences from Treg cells were roughly 100-fold fewer in Omenn syndrome and CID/AS patients than controls, versus 7.5 to 10-fold for other subsets.

The protocol used for the library was the immunoSEQ multiplex PCR assay. Rearranged TCR beta chain products were amplified from genomic DNA of sorted T-cell subsets and sequenced. As for the original processing: Shannon entropy and Simpson indices were used to measure how diverse the repertoire of productive TCR beta rearrangements was. To assess clonal expansion, the frequencies of the 100 most abundant productive TCR beta clonotypes were added up as a share of total reads. A self-reactivity index based on amino acid usage at CDR3beta positions 6 and 7 was applied to the TRB repertoires. Two-way ANOVA was used for repertoire analyses, while Student t or Mann-Whitney tests were used for flow cytometric analyses. The table comes from immuneACCESS by way of TCRdb, which keeps in-frame sequences with V and J called. Part of the clones is missing from these tables; in studies checked, under half for an unresolved V gene and the rest for unknown reasons. V and J calls plus clone size are reproduced from that table; the DNA served to infer D and trimming. The sample records roughly 34,000 clones, 76% of which are singletons. Together, the top ten hold just under 3.5% of the sample.

As for this clone: It lacks a known antigen. One base away there is no much larger clone; base qualities are not given.

Conventional CD4+ T cells were purified from blood as CD25-low CD127-high cells before genomic DNA extraction. Repertoire analyses used several healthy control donors as the comparison group. Measured from the cysteine to the phenylalanine, the CDR3 is 14 residues long. Solely the CDR3 DNA is kept, with 42 bases framed from the first base. V is trimmed back by 6 bases and J by 0 bases, and the junction contains 5 bases that no gene match accounts for. CDR1 and CDR2 were assigned from the germline V gene as SNHLY and FYNNEI. The same specimen was also included in a second study, on regulatory T cells. That second publication adds: The multiplex PCR used 52 forward TRBV primers and 13 reverse TRBJ primers, with assay-based and computational corrections for amplification bias. Repertoires from patients had restricted unique TRB V-J pairs and skewed V and J gene usage, with the strongest effect in regulatory T cells. The study compared T-cell receptor beta repertoires of sorted regulatory, conventional CD4+ and CD8+ T cells between CD3G-deficient patients and healthy controls. Ficoll density separation was used to isolate peripheral blood mononuclear cells. Rearranged TRB loci were amplified from genomic DNA by multiplex PCR within the immunoSEQ assay. Sequencing of the TRB amplicons was done on an Illumina HiSeq platform. Custom algorithms error-filtered the raw sequences and aligned them to reference gene sequences, after which the immunoSEQ online tools were used for analysis. Frequencies of productive and nonproductive TRB rearrangements were assessed among unique sequences as well as among total sequences. Groups were compared by t tests, Mann-Whitney tests or two-way ANOVA performed in Prism software.

Sample: CD4+ effector T cells sorted from blood. The chain is encoded by TRBV2 joined to TRBJ2-7; 7 bases in the junction line up with TRBD2. The receptor was derived from a human donor in good health. The DNA sequence is given as TGTGCCAGCAGGGAGCGGGGTAGCTCCTACGAGCAGTACTTC. Its amino acids are CASRERGSSYEQYF.